This TCR beta chain appears in the sequencing data of a study of shared clonotypes between healthy human individuals. General observations from the study: Generation probabilities were higher for clonotypes shared across all four sorted-subset donors than for unshared ones.

Original processing methods: Junction-only immunoSEQ sequences carried no quality scores, so filtering differed. Libraries were prepared by immunoSEQ multiplex PCR; TCRdb keeps only in-frame clonotypes and omits some of them. V, J and clone size were drawn from that table, and D and trimming were deduced from the DNA. The table has millions of clones, 85% to 95% seen once. In regard to this clone: Its cognate antigen is unknown.

Germline V gives CDR1 MGHDK, CDR2 SYGVNS. Trimming stripped 3 bases from V and 4 bases from J, with 13 bases between. The CDR3 has 14 amino acids. The gene calls are TRBV25-1 and TRBJ2-7; D may match TRBD1 or TRBD2 (5 bases each). The TCR was taken from a man between 18 and 35 years old in good health. Sequencing used naive CD4+ T cells sorted from blood. The subset was: CD45RA+ positively selected. In DNA, the CDR3 is TGTGCCAGCAGTGACCTTGGGGGTGGGTACGAGCAGTACTTC. Its protein is CASSDLGGGYEQYF.